The 18 T cell receptor beta chains reported below all come from one sample, sequenced in a study of regulatory T cells in long-lasting Graves disease. Arm-PCR of CDR3 regions and iRepertoire HTBI primers were used to build TCR beta libraries. TCRdb itself ran the multiplex PCR reads through MiXCR, one entry per CDR3 protein. The data contain 380,000 or so distinct CDR3 sequences, around 16% of them singletons. Specified time point: newly diagnosed GD, antithyroid drugs for less than 3 months. Isolated PBMC RNA provided the starting material for the TCR library. This sample also appeared in a second study, on T cells in Graves' hyperthyroidism and ophthalmopathy.

Material: peripheral blood mononuclear cells (PBMCs), obtained at new diagnosis, from a patient treated with antithyroid drugs. These TCRs come from a woman between 18 and 29 years old with Graves disease.

This clonotype was found many times. J is TRBJ2-7 and V is TRBV30, with D perhaps TRBD1 (6 bases). Trimming left V 5 bases short and J 1 base short, with 6 bases between. The germline CDR1 and CDR2 sequences are GTSNPN and SVGIG (reference sequence). CDR3 length: 11 amino acids. The CDR3 sequence is CAWGQSYEQYF. The CDR3 DNA reads TGTGCCTGGGGACAGTCCTACGAGCAGTACTTC.

The chain combines TRBV10-2 with TRBJ2-3, with D possibly being TRBD1 or TRBD2 (5 bases each). CDR1 WSHSY and CDR2 SAAADI come from the germline V gene. There are 16 residues in the CDR3. Trimming stripped 5 bases from V and 7 bases from J, with 22 bases between. The CDR3 region has the DNA TGCGCCAGCAGTAACACCGGGACCCTCTTTACAAATACGCAGTATTTT. This translates into CASSNTGTLFTNTQYF.

The table lists this clonotype with a few counts. The genes are TRBV15 and TRBJ1-1; possible D gene TRBD1, 5 bases. The germline gives CDR1 LNHNV, CDR2 YYDKDF (reference sequence). This CDR3 comprises 15 residues. V was shortened by 0 bases and J by 0 bases, with 8 bases between the two germline ends. CDR3 sequence (DNA): TGTGCCACCAGCAGAGATAGGGGTATGAACACTGAAGCTTTCTTT. As protein: CATSRDRGMNTEAFF.

As to this clonotype: One end of the junction fails to match germline, which may point to a read error. This chain uses TRBV7-8 with TRBJ1-1, with D perhaps matching TRBD1 (6 bases). This CDR3 is 15 amino acids long. Germline V gives CDR1 SGHVS, CDR2 FQNEAQ. The CDR3 sequence: CASSLGGGGVTEASF. The CDR3 DNA reads as TGTGCCAGCAGCTTAGGAGGGGGGGGGGTCACTGAAGCTTCCTTT.

The V gene is TRBV3-1, the J gene TRBJ2-7, with 9 nucleotides matching TRBD2. The V gene's germline CDR1 is LGHDT and CDR2 YNNKEL (reference sequence). J was trimmed by 6 bases and V by 1 base; bases with no gene match: 7. The CDR3 sequence is 15 residues long. For the CDR3, the DNA is TGTGCCAGCAGCCAAGGTCTAGCGGGATTCCGCGAGCAGTACTTC. Translation gives CASSQGLAGFREQYF.

Ten or more counts support this clonotype. This chain links TRBV6-1 with TRBJ2-2; TRBD1 matches 7 bases. The V gene's germline CDR1 is MNHNS and CDR2 SASEGT. The CDR3 is 16 amino acids. The trim removed 3 bases at V and 0 bases at J, leaving 4 bases unmatched. The CDR3 loop reads CASSDLTGTNTGELFF. CDR3 in DNA: TGTGCCAGCAGTGACCTGACAGGGACGAACACCGGGGAGCTGTTTTTT.

V gene TRBV6-2 or TRBV6-3 combines with J gene TRBJ1-5; 9 nucleotides align to TRBD1. J gave up 3 bases and V 6 bases, and 6 bases lay outside the gene matches. CDR3 length: 15 residues. CDR1 and CDR2 (germline): MNHEY, SVGEGT. This CDR3 is CASRFTGGPNQPQHF. DNA for the CDR3: TGTGCCAGCAGATTTACAGGGGGCCCCAATCAGCCCCAGCATTTT.

Only a few counts were recorded for this clonotype. The chain employs TRBV27 and TRBJ1-4, with D possibly TRBD1 on 5 matching bases. CDR3 length: 13 residues. The ends were cut back, 1 base at V and 8 bases at J, with 8 bases in the middle. Germline loops: CDR1 MNHEY, CDR2 SMNVEV (reference sequence). In DNA form, the CDR3 reads TGTGCCAGCAGTTTATACGGGGCAGAAAAACTGTTTTTT. Protein product: CASSLYGAEKLFF.

Details on this clonotype: A read error likely explains this, since a far larger clone differs by one base. The rearrangement joins TRBV28 to TRBJ2-3; a possible D gene is TRBD1 (6 bases). The CDR3 consists of 15 residues. Germline V gene data show CDR1 as MDHEN and CDR2 as SYDVKM. As DNA, the CDR3 is TGTGCCAGCAGATCCCCCAGTCAGGGGATTGAGACCAAGTACTTC. It yields the protein CASRSPSQGIETKYF.

This clonotype was counted at least ten times. CDR3 amino acids: CASSSDWDGSPLHF. CDR3 nucleotide sequence: TGTGCCAGCAGTTCGGACTGGGACGGTTCACCCCTCCACTTT. V and J are TRBV6-2 or TRBV6-3 and TRBJ1-6, with D possibly being TRBD1 (5 bases). The CDR3 loop spans 14 amino acids. Germline CDR1 and CDR2: MNHEY and SVGEGT. Deletions cut 4 bases from V and 9 bases from J, with 13 bases between.

With respect to this clonotype: A much bigger clone sits one base away, suggesting this may be a read error. The chain recombines TRBV7-3 with TRBJ2-2; TRBD2 is a possible D gene (6 bases). The germline V gene encodes CDR1 SGHTA and CDR2 FQGTGA. The CDR3 sequence is 14 residues long. DNA for the CDR3: TGTGCCAGCAGCGTGCCGACTAGTACGGGGGAGCTGTCTTTT. Protein product: CASSVPTSTGELSF.

The V and J genes are TRBV18 and TRBJ2-3; 9 nucleotides line up with TRBD2. The germline V gene has CDR1 KGHSH and CDR2 LQKENI. Trimming at V came to 1 base and at J to 6 bases, leaving 8 bases not matched to a gene. The CDR3 is made up of 16 amino acids. The CDR3 loop reads CASSPRMRGGADTQYF. CDR3 bases: TGTGCCAGCTCACCACGGATGCGGGGGGGCGCGGATACGCAGTATTTT. The full variable domain, its missing parts supplied by reference TRBV18 and TRBJ2-3, is NAGVMQNPRHLVRRRGQEARLRCSPMKGHSHVYWYRQLPEEGLKFMVYLQKENIIDESGMPKERFSAEFPKEGPSILRIQQVVRGDSAAYFCASSPRMRGGADTQYFGPGTRLTVL.

This clonotype was observed many times. This chain links TRBV6-1 with TRBJ1-2, with 7 bases lining up with TRBD1. This CDR3 comprises 12 residues. CDR1 is MNHNS and CDR2 is SASEGT in the germline V gene. After removal of 7 bases from V and 3 bases from J, the junction contained 2 bases not matched to a gene. The CDR3 nucleotides are TGTGCCAGCACCGGGACAGACTATGGCTACACCTTC. It translates to CASTGTDYGYTF.

This clonotype showed up just a few times. The CDR3: CASSEHRGWGNQPQHF. For the CDR3, the DNA is TGTGCCAGCAGTGAACATAGGGGGTGGGGGAATCAGCCCCAGCATTTT. The chain uses TRBV2 and TRBJ1-5, with TRBD1 as a possible D gene (6 bases). There are 16 residues in the CDR3. Germline CDR1 reads SNHLY; CDR2 reads FYNNEI. V was cut by 2 bases and J by 4 bases, with 15 bases left in between.

Many counts were recorded for this clonotype. The chain links TRBV20-1 to TRBJ2-1; D is ambiguous. The V and J ends lost 4 bases and 0 bases respectively, with 22 bases between them. Germline V gives CDR1 DFQATT, CDR2 SNEGSKA (reference sequence). The CDR3 runs to 18 residues. CDR3 coding DNA: TGCAGTGCTACTTTGGGGAACATTACCCGCAGCTCCTACAATGAGCAGTTCTTC. It is translated as CSATLGNITRSSYNEQFF.

Concerning this clonotype itself: Possible read error: a much larger clone is one base away. The V gene is TRBV5-1, the J gene TRBJ2-2; possibly TRBD1 for D (6 bases). Germline-derived CDR1 and CDR2 are SGHRS and YFSETQ. The CDR3 is 18 amino acids. For the CDR3, the DNA is TGCGTCAGCAGCTTACCATTAAGTGGGACACATAACACCGGGGAGCTGTTTTTT. Translated: CVSSLPLSGTHNTGELFF.

The chain is built from TRBV19 and TRBJ1-1, with TRBD1 as a possible D gene (6 bases). This CDR3 is 15 amino acids long. The ends were cut back, 10 bases at V and 2 bases at J, with 20 bases in the middle. Germline CDR1 reads LNHDA; CDR2 reads SQIVND (reference sequence). Written as DNA, the CDR3 is TGTGCCACCCTTAAAACCCAGGGGAGCAACACTGAAGCTTTCTTT. Translated: CATLKTQGSNTEAFF.

At least ten counts were recorded for this clonotype. The V gene is TRBV7-9, the J gene TRBJ1-2; tentatively, D is TRBD1 (6 bases). V was cut by 3 bases and J by 3 bases, with 17 bases left in between. CDR3 length equals 16 residues. The germline CDR1 and CDR2 sequences are SEHNR and FQNEAQ (reference sequence). The CDR3, as DNA: TGTGCCAGCAGCTTCGGGGGGCTAGGGCCCGACTATGGCTACACCTTC. Protein sequence: CASSFGGLGPDYGYTF.